A single sample gave rise to the 18 T cell receptor beta chains below, sequenced in a study of blood T cell repertoires in COVID-19. The method was immunoSEQ multiplex PCR; TCRdb's version includes in-frame clones alone and lacks a portion of them. This table holds 140,000 to 150,000 clones, more than 75% found once. The sample was peripheral blood. Every receptor here comes from a man aged 60 to 75 with active or convalescent COVID-19.

The chain couples TRBV5-1 to TRBJ1-3, with D possibly matching TRBD1 (6 bases). The V end was cut by 5 bases, the J end by 2 bases, with 11 bases between. Germline CDR1 reads SGHRS; CDR2 reads YFSETQ. This CDR3 spans 14 amino acids. CDR3 DNA sequence: TGCGCCAGCAGACTAAGACAGGCTGGAAACACCATATATTTT. Its translation: CASRLRQAGNTIYF.

This chain links TRBV5-1 with TRBJ2-7, with 11 positions matching TRBD1. Unmatched junction bases numbered 3, after V lost 2 bases and J lost 5 bases. From germline, CDR1 is SGHRS and CDR2 YFSETQ. This CDR3 region has 14 residues. The CDR3 nucleotides are TGCGCCAGCAGCTTTTCGGGACAGGGGGACGAGCAGTACTTC. Residues: CASSFSGQGDEQYF.

V gene TRBV4-2 combines with J gene TRBJ1-2; D possibly corresponds to TRBD1 (5 bases). Trimming removed 3 bases at V and 2 bases at J, with 13 bases between. CDR1 is LGHNA and CDR2 is YNFKEQ in the germline V gene. The CDR3 runs 15 residues. DNA of the CDR3: TGTGCCAGCAGCCAGGGTCCAGGGAACAACTATGGCTACACCTTC. This translates into CASSQGPGNNYGYTF.

The V gene is TRBV15, the J gene TRBJ2-7; TRBD2 is a possible D gene (7 bases). This CDR3 contains 15 residues. Germline CDR1 reads LNHNV; CDR2 reads YYDKDF (reference sequence). The germline V and J ends were trimmed by 8 bases and 1 base, with 18 bases remaining between them. The CDR3 sequence is CATQEGGDRSYEQYF. The CDR3 coding sequence is TGTGCCACCCAAGAGGGGGGGGACCGGTCCTACGAGCAGTACTTC.

The chain carries TRBV27 and TRBJ2-6; TRBD2 is a possible D gene (5 bases). Per the germline V gene, CDR1 is MNHEY and CDR2 is SMNVEV (reference sequence). This CDR3 is built from 13 residues. V lost 8 bases and J 3 bases, leaving 8 bases between the germline ends. The CDR3 loop is CASAEGGANVLTF. CDR3 DNA sequence: TGTGCCAGCGCTGAGGGTGGGGCCAACGTCCTGACTTTC.

V gene TRBV7-2 combines with J gene TRBJ2-2, with TRBD2 matching 9 bases. Per germline, CDR1 SGHTA and CDR2 FQGNSA. V dropped 5 bases and J dropped 8; count of bases not matched to a gene: 9. This CDR3 contains 15 residues. In DNA, the CDR3 is TGTGCCAGCAGCCCCCGGCCTAGCGGGAATGGGGAGCTGTTTTTT. This translates into CASSPRPSGNGELFF.

The chain uses TRBV11-2 and TRBJ2-3; 8 nucleotides match TRBD2. CDR1 is SGHAT and CDR2 is FQNNGV in the germline V gene. J was trimmed by 3 bases and V by 3 bases; bases with no gene match: 8. The CDR3 runs 16 residues. For the CDR3, the DNA is TGTGCCAGCAGCTTTCGGGAGGGATCATCGACAGATACGCAGTATTTT. Residues: CASSFREGSSTDTQYF.

The chain couples TRBV11-2 to TRBJ2-3, with 8 nucleotides matching TRBD1. V lost 5 bases, J lost 4 bases, and 14 bases stayed unmatched. Looked up from germline, CDR1 is SGHAT and CDR2 is FQNNGV. This CDR3 is built from 17 residues. The CDR3 sequence: CASSPGTGRTSADTQYF. In DNA, the CDR3 is TGTGCCAGCAGCCCAGGGACAGGAAGGACCAGCGCAGATACGCAGTATTTT.

The rearrangement joins TRBV27 to TRBJ2-7; 8 nucleotides line up with TRBD2. Germline CDR1 is MNHEY and CDR2 is SMNVEV (reference sequence). Trimming at V came to 6 bases and at J to 0 bases, leaving 4 bases not matched to a gene. The CDR3 has 14 residues. In DNA, the CDR3 is TGTGCCAGCAGGTTTAGCGGGACCTCCTACGAGCAGTACTTC. It translates to CASRFSGTSYEQYF.

This chain connects TRBV28 to TRBJ2-5; 7 bases agree with TRBD1. The CDR3 length is 16 residues. The trim removed 3 bases at V and 4 bases at J, leaving 11 bases unmatched. Germline CDR1 is MDHEN and CDR2 is SYDVKM. CDR3 nucleotide sequence: TGTGCCAGCAGTTTGAGGGGGCGCGCAGGTACAGAGACCCAGTACTTC. It encodes CASSLRGRAGTETQYF.

This chain links TRBV14 with TRBJ2-5; a weak D match, TRBD2 (5 bases). Trimming took 4 bases from V and 0 from J, leaving 15 bases between them. This CDR3 spans 16 amino acids. Per the germline V gene, CDR1 is SGHDN and CDR2 is FVKESK. The CDR3 spells CASSPTIGGYQETQYF. The CDR3 DNA reads TGTGCCAGCAGCCCTACGATAGGCGGGTACCAAGAGACCCAGTACTTC.

The gene calls are TRBV5-1 and TRBJ2-5, with TRBD2 identical over 9 bases. Germline-derived CDR1 and CDR2 are SGHRS and YFSETQ. J lost 3 bases, V lost 6 bases, and 6 bases had no gene match. The CDR3 is 14 amino acids. The CDR3 DNA reads as TGCGCCAGCACGGCTGCGGGAGGGGAAGAGACCCAGTACTTC. Translated, it gives CASTAAGGEETQYF.

This chain uses TRBV18 with TRBJ2-5; TRBD2 aligns across 7 bases. This CDR3 spans 13 amino acids. Germline loops: CDR1 KGHSH, CDR2 LQKENI. Trimming removed 5 bases from V and 1 base from J; junction bases left unmatched: 1. The CDR3 region has the DNA TGTGCCAGCTCAGGGACTACCCAAGAGACCCAGTACTTC. Amino acid sequence: CASSGTTQETQYF.

The V call is TRBV5-6, the J call TRBJ1-4, with TRBD1 matching 12 bases. This CDR3 comprises 19 residues. Looked up from germline, CDR1 is SGHDT and CDR2 is YYEEEE. Trimming removed 4 bases from V and 6 bases from J; junction bases left unmatched: 16. CDR3 in DNA: TGTGCCAGCAGCCCAACCCCGACCGGGACAGGGGGCGAATATGAAAAACTGTTTTTT. It yields the protein CASSPTPTGTGGEYEKLFF.

The V and J genes are TRBV12-3 or TRBV12-4 and TRBJ1-5; possible D gene TRBD1, 5 bases. The germline V and J ends were trimmed by 1 base and 7 bases, with 8 bases remaining between them. The CDR3 is 13 amino acids. CDR3 nucleotides: TGTGCCAGCAGTTTAGGGGGGGAACAGCCCCAGCATTTT. It translates to CASSLGGEQPQHF.

This clone was seen only a few times. V and J are TRBV7-2 and TRBJ2-7; TRBD2 aligns across 7 bases. J was trimmed by 4 bases and V by 3 bases; bases with no gene match: 9. The CDR3 spans 15 residues. Germline V CDR1 and CDR2: SGHTA, FQGNSA. The CDR3 DNA sequence: TGTGCCAGCAGCTTGAGACCGGGGGGAACGTACGAGCAGTACTTC. Translating it yields CASSLRPGGTYEQYF.

The genes are TRBV19 and TRBJ1-5, with D hard to call. Trimming took off 10 bases at V and 4 bases at J, with 11 bases between the two ends. The germline V gene encodes CDR1 LNHDA and CDR2 SQIVND (reference sequence). The CDR3 totals 12 residues. This chain's CDR3 is CATAGRNQPQHF. In DNA, the CDR3 is TGTGCCACAGCAGGTAGGAATCAGCCCCAGCATTTT.

The V gene is TRBV2, the J gene TRBJ1-2; no clear D gene. Trimming stripped 4 bases from V and 4 bases from J, with 10 bases between. Germline V gene lookup returns CDR1 SNHLY and CDR2 FYNNEI. This CDR3 contains 13 residues. In nucleotides, the CDR3 is TGTGCCAGCAGTGTAGAGGGAGGCTATGGCTACACCTTC. Translating gives CASSVEGGYGYTF.